These 11 T cell receptor beta chains originate from one sample sequenced in a study of PD-1 blockade in classical Hodgkin lymphoma. Each patient relapsed following autologous stem cell transplantation, and prior brentuximab vedotin exposure differed. CD8+ T cells were isolated from thawed PBMCs by magnetic negative selection. The protocol was immunoSEQ multiplex PCR, while the TCRdb copy is restricted to in-frame clones and leaves out a portion. Here the sample spans 25,000 to 30,000 clones, about 86% being singletons. Material: CD8+ T cells from blood, obtained at baseline. These receptors all come from a human donor with classical Hodgkin lymphoma.

J is TRBJ2-5 and V is TRBV28; D may be TRBD1 or TRBD2 (5 bases each). The germline CDR1 and CDR2 sequences are MDHEN and SYDVKM. V lost 1 base and J 5 bases, leaving 14 bases between the germline ends. There are 15 residues in the CDR3. The CDR3 DNA sequence: TGTGCCAGCAGTTTATTTGGGGACGGAGGCGAGACCCAGTACTTC. This gives the protein CASSLFGDGGETQYF.

The chain joins TRBV19 to TRBJ1-5, with a tentative D call TRBD1 (5 bases). V was cut by 4 bases and J by 2 bases, with 12 bases left in between. The CDR3 spans 15 residues. Per the germline V gene, CDR1 is LNHDA and CDR2 is SQIVND (reference sequence). CDR3 sequence: CASSTILGGNQPQHF. In DNA form, the CDR3 reads TGTGCCAGTAGTACAATTTTAGGGGGCAATCAGCCCCAGCATTTT.

As for this clone: The same CDR3 also results from other DNA sequences found in this sample. The rearrangement links TRBV27 to TRBJ2-1; no clear D. The germline V and J ends were trimmed by 3 bases and 0 bases, with 3 bases remaining between them. The germline CDR1 and CDR2 sequences are MNHEY and SMNVEV (reference sequence). The CDR3 is 13 residues long. The CDR3 region has the DNA TGTGCCAGCAGTTTGAGCTCCTACAATGAGCAGTTCTTC. Translated: CASSLSSYNEQFF.

V and J are TRBV6-5 and TRBJ2-2, with TRBD2 matching 7 bases. V lost 2 bases to trimming and J lost 6 bases; unmatched junction nucleotides: 6. The CDR3 sequence is 15 residues long. Germline CDR1 MNHEY, CDR2 SVGAGI. As DNA, the CDR3 is TGTGCCAGCAGTTACGGGGGGGGAAGGGCCGGGGAGCTGTTTTTT. Translation: CASSYGGGRAGELFF.

V usage is TRBV7-3 and J usage is TRBJ2-1; no clear D. The CDR3 is made up of 15 amino acids. Germline assignment: CDR1 SGHTA and CDR2 FQGTGA. V was cut by 3 bases and J by 5 bases, with 14 bases left in between. The CDR3 bases are TGTGCCAGCAGCTTCCGCCGGACCCGCGACAATGAGCAGTTCTTC. Translating it yields CASSFRRTRDNEQFF.

Note on this clone: One end of the junction varies from germline; a read error may be responsible. The J gene is TRBJ1-1, the V gene TRBV7-7; D perhaps matches TRBD1 (6 bases). The CDR3 length is 11 residues. The germline V gene has CDR1 SSHAT and CDR2 FNYEAQ (reference sequence). Here the CDR3 DNA reads TGTGCTAGCAGCTTAGACAGGATTGCTTTCTTT. Residues: CASSLDRIAFF.

The V gene is TRBV28, the J gene TRBJ1-5, with 7 nucleotides matching TRBD1. V was pared by 5 bases and J by 2 bases, with 6 bases of the junction left unmatched. Germline CDR1 and CDR2: MDHEN and SYDVKM. The CDR3 runs to 15 residues. CDR3 sequence reads: CASSPQGQGNQPQHF. The CDR3 DNA is TGTGCCAGCAGTCCGCAAGGACAGGGCAATCAGCCCCAGCATTTT.

The rearrangement uses TRBV27 and TRBJ1-1; D gene unclear. Germline CDR1 MNHEY, CDR2 SMNVEV (reference sequence). The CDR3 covers 13 residues. The V and J ends lost 6 bases and 0 bases respectively, with 8 bases between them. The CDR3 region is CASSPGVNTEAFF. CDR3 nucleotide sequence: TGTGCCAGCAGCCCTGGGGTGAACACTGAAGCTTTCTTT.

A few counts support this clone. The V and J genes are TRBV28 and TRBJ1-2; D is uncertain. Germline CDR1 is MDHEN and CDR2 is SYDVKM. The CDR3 totals 16 residues. Trimming shortened V by 2 bases and J by 1 base, and 14 bases separated the two germline ends. CDR3 sequence reads: CASSLALRTDNYGYTF. CDR3 coding DNA: TGTGCCAGCAGTTTAGCCCTGAGGACGGATAACTATGGCTACACCTTC.

The rearrangement links TRBV5-6 to TRBJ2-7, with 7 bases fitting TRBD2. From germline, CDR1 is SGHDT and CDR2 YYEEEE. The CDR3 runs 15 residues. Trimming cost V 1 base and J 1 base; bases outside gene matches: 5. The CDR3 loop reads CASSLSGVWSYEQYF. The CDR3 coding sequence is TGTGCCAGCAGCTTGAGCGGGGTTTGGTCCTACGAGCAGTACTTC.

The chain joins TRBV4-1 to TRBJ2-2; no clear D. In germline, CDR1 is MGHRA, CDR2 YSYEKL. V was clipped by 1 base and J by 7 bases, with 13 bases between them. This CDR3 spans 15 amino acids. Here the CDR3 DNA reads TGCGCCAGCAGCCAAGTCCTCACTTCTGGCGGGGAGCTGTTTTTT. Residues: CASSQVLTSGGELFF.